These 29 T cell receptor beta chains share one sample of origin, sequenced in a study of early T cells in non-severe SARS-CoV-2 infection. TCRdb reanalysed the 5' RACE reads using MiXCR and keeps one entry per CDR3 protein. This table has 25,000 to 30,000 distinct CDR3 sequences, about 4.6% appearing once. The sample comprised whole blood. The receptors come from an adult who was a healthcare worker with PCR-confirmed SARS-CoV-2 infection or an uninfected control (not recorded which).

This chain uses TRBV25-1 with TRBJ1-3, with a possible D match to TRBD1 (6 bases). V was cut by 0 bases and J by 2 bases, with 11 bases left in between. The CDR3 has 16 amino acids. The germline V gene has CDR1 MGHDK and CDR2 SYGVNS. The CDR3 DNA reads as TGTGCCAGCAGTGAATACGGGACAACTCCTGGAAACACCATATATTTT. Translating gives CASSEYGTTPGNTIYF.

This clonotype has at least ten counts. This chain uses TRBV9 with TRBJ2-1; D possibly matches TRBD1 or TRBD2 (5 bases each). CDR3 length: 13 amino acids. The ends were cut back, 0 bases at V and 7 bases at J, with 8 bases in the middle. CDR1 and CDR2 from the germline V gene are SGDLS and YYNGEE. This chain's CDR3 is CASSVVWGNEQFF. The CDR3 region has the DNA TGTGCCAGCAGCGTAGTGTGGGGGAATGAGCAGTTCTTC. The variable domain in full, with the rest retrieved from reference TRBV9 and TRBJ2-1, is DSGVTQTPKHLITATGQRVTLRCSPRSGDLSVYWYQQSLDQGLQFLIQYYNGEERAKGNILERFSAQQFPDLHSELNLSSLELGDSALYFCASSVVWGNEQFFGPGTRLTVL.

There are many counts of this clonotype. This chain uses TRBV20-1 with TRBJ2-2; tentatively, D is TRBD2 (6 bases). The CDR3 sequence is 15 residues long. Trimming removed 4 bases from V and 4 bases from J, with 16 bases in between. Looked up from germline, CDR1 is DFQATT and CDR2 is SNEGSKA (reference sequence). CDR3 in DNA: TGCAGTGCTACCGTTTGGGGGGAAGGCACCGGGGAGCTGTTTTTT. Translation: CSATVWGEGTGELFF.

This clonotype was recorded at least ten times. The chain employs TRBV5-4 and TRBJ1-6; D not resolved. Trimming pared 4 bases from V and 6 bases from J, leaving 8 bases between. CDR1 and CDR2 (germline): SGHNT, YYREEE (reference sequence). This CDR3 has 13 residues. The CDR3 reads CASSTGPNSPLHF. The DNA of the CDR3 is TGTGCCAGCAGCACCGGCCCTAATTCACCCCTCCACTTT.

This clonotype was picked up a small number of times. The chain couples TRBV12-3 or TRBV12-4 to TRBJ1-5; a possible D gene is TRBD1 (5 bases). The CDR3 is 13 amino acids. Trimming cost V 6 bases and J 6 bases, with 12 bases left between them. This chain's CDR3 is CASSPGSTQPQHF. In DNA, the CDR3 is TGTGCCAGCAGCCCAGGGTCTACTCAGCCCCAGCATTTT.

This clonotype was observed at least ten times. The CDR3 DNA follows: TGTGCCAGCAGGAACACAGGGGGCTCTAATGAAAAACTGTTTTTT. It specifies CASRNTGGSNEKLFF. The V and J genes are TRBV2 and TRBJ1-4; 9 positions match TRBD1. The CDR3 spans 15 residues. The germline gives CDR1 SNHLY, CDR2 FYNNEI. Germline trimming cut 6 bases from V and 3 bases from J; bases unmatched to any gene: 5.

The table lists this clonotype with many counts. This sequence joins TRBV18 and TRBJ2-7, with 13 nucleotides matching TRBD2. J gave up 3 bases and V 3 bases, and 5 bases lay outside the gene matches. CDR3 length equals 16 residues. Germline CDR1 reads KGHSH; CDR2 reads LQKENI. The CDR3 is CASSPGTSGESYEQYF. Written as DNA, the CDR3 is TGTGCCAGCTCACCCGGGACTAGCGGGGAAAGCTACGAGCAGTACTTC.

This clonotype was detected ten times or more. V gene TRBV6-1 combines with J gene TRBJ2-3, with 7 bases matching TRBD1. The CDR3 consists of 15 residues. Per the germline V gene, CDR1 is MNHNS and CDR2 is SASEGT. V shed 5 bases, J shed 0 bases, and the junction held 5 bases outside the gene matches. CDR3 coding DNA: TGTGCCAGCAGTCCCCGACAGGGTAGCACAGATACGCAGTATTTT. It encodes CASSPRQGSTDTQYF.

This clonotype was seen many times. The germline gene is not matched at one end of the junction; a read error may be the cause. The V and J genes are TRBV7-7 and TRBJ1-1; D is ambiguous. The CDR3 has 13 residues. Germline values: CDR1 SSHAT, CDR2 FNYEAQ (reference sequence). CDR3 residues: CASSPNTNTEAFF. The CDR3 DNA sequence: TGTGCTAGCAGCCCAAACACAAACACTGAAGCTTTCTTT.

This clonotype has at least ten counts. The chain combines TRBV20-1 with TRBJ2-7; D might be TRBD2 (5 bases). With 3 bases removed from V and 3 bases from J, the gap between germline ends came to 18 bases. The CDR3 sequence is 15 residues long. Germline CDR1 and CDR2: DFQATT and SNEGSKA (reference sequence). CDR3: CSARGIGGSIYEQYF. The CDR3 DNA sequence: TGCAGTGCTAGGGGAATTGGCGGGTCGATCTACGAGCAGTACTTC.

This clonotype was recorded many times. V and J are TRBV2 and TRBJ2-1; TRBD2 matches at 10 bases. The V gene's germline CDR1 is SNHLY and CDR2 FYNNEI. The V segment lost 4 bases and the J segment 3 bases; nucleotides outside the gene matches: 6. The CDR3 length is 16 residues. In nucleotides, the CDR3 is TGTGCCAGCAGTGCTAGCGGGAGAATGAACTACAATGAGCAGTTCTTC. Translation: CASSASGRMNYNEQFF.

This clonotype was detected ten times or more. V gene TRBV7-2 combines with J gene TRBJ1-1; TRBD1 is a possible D gene (5 bases). The CDR3 covers 13 residues. V gave up 5 bases and J gave up 1 base, with 8 bases separating them. The V gene's germline CDR1 is SGHTA and CDR2 FQGNSA. The CDR3 DNA reads as TGTGCCAGCAGCGTTCAGGGGAACACTGAAGCTTTCTTT. This codes for CASSVQGNTEAFF.

The table lists this clonotype with many counts. This sequence joins TRBV7-6 and TRBJ2-5, with D possibly being TRBD2 (6 bases). Germline V gene data show CDR1 as SGHVS and CDR2 as FNYEAQ. The CDR3 extends over 15 amino acids. V lost 5 bases, J lost 2 bases, and 15 bases lay in between. As DNA, the CDR3 is TGTGCCAGCAGCGCTCGACATGGGGGGCAAGAGACCCAGTACTTC. It specifies CASSARHGGQETQYF.

This clonotype was counted ten times or more. The CDR3 coding sequence is TGTGCCACCACGGGACTAGCGAGGAACACCGGGGAGCTGTTTTTT. Residues: CATTGLARNTGELFF. The V and J genes are TRBV6-1 and TRBJ2-2, with 10 positions matching TRBD2. The germline V gene has CDR1 MNHNS and CDR2 SASEGT. The CDR3 spans 15 residues. The trim removed 10 bases at V and 1 base at J, leaving 6 bases unmatched.

This clonotype came up many times. This chain joins TRBV12-3 or TRBV12-4 and TRBJ2-1, with D possibly TRBD2 on 6 matching bases. V was trimmed by 6 bases and J by 8 bases, leaving 17 bases between them. The CDR3 is 14 residues long. The CDR3 nucleotides read TGTGCCAGCAGCCCGGGGGTGTTCCGGGATGAGCAGTTCTTC. As protein: CASSPGVFRDEQFF.

This clonotype was seen ten or more times. This chain connects TRBV6-2 or TRBV6-3 to TRBJ2-5; TRBD2 matches at 13 bases. The CDR3 is 14 residues long. V gave up 6 bases and J gave up 9 bases; unmatched junction bases: 7. The germline V gene encodes CDR1 MNHEY and CDR2 SVGEGT. CDR3 bases: TGTGCCAGCAGCCTCGGACTAGCGGGAGTTTCCCAGTACTTC. As protein: CASSLGLAGVSQYF.

This clonotype was seen repeatedly, ten times or more. The chain employs TRBV5-1 and TRBJ1-6; TRBD1 matches 9 bases. Germline values: CDR1 SGHRS, CDR2 YFSETQ. This CDR3 has 15 amino acids. The J segment lost 9 bases and the V segment lost 4 bases, leaving 8 bases of the junction unmatched. CDR3 coding DNA: TGCGCCAGCAGCAGCTCCGGGACAGGGAGTTCACCCCTCCACTTT. Translation: CASSSSGTGSSPLHF.

This clonotype showed up just a few times. J is TRBJ1-6 and V is TRBV10-3; 7 positions match TRBD1. V lost 1 base, J lost 6 bases, and 3 bases stayed unmatched. The CDR3 runs 15 residues. From germline, CDR1 is ENHRY and CDR2 SYGVKD. CDR3 nucleotide sequence: TGTGCCATCAGTGAGTACGGGACAGCTAATTCACCCCTCCACTTT. The encoded protein is CAISEYGTANSPLHF.

This clonotype was found many times. The V gene is TRBV6-2 or TRBV6-3, the J gene TRBJ2-6, with D unresolved. The V end lost 5 bases, the J end lost 0 bases, and 2 bases lay between the germline ends. The length of the CDR3 is 13 residues. Germline values: CDR1 MNHEY, CDR2 SVGEGT. The CDR3 DNA sequence: TGTGCCAGCAGTCTCTCTGGGGCCAACGTCCTGACTTTC. It encodes CASSLSGANVLTF.

This clonotype has just a few counts. The chain uses TRBV5-1 and TRBJ2-2, with 8 bases aligning to TRBD2. J lost 2 bases, V lost 1 base, and 4 bases had no gene match. Germline V lookup: CDR1 SGHRS, CDR2 YFSETQ. The CDR3 extends over 16 amino acids. In DNA, the CDR3 is TGCGCCAGCAGCTTGAAGCGGGGGACCAACACCGGGGAGCTGTTTTTT. This codes for CASSLKRGTNTGELFF.

This clonotype was counted ten times or more. The V and J genes are TRBV28 and TRBJ1-5, with a possible D match to TRBD1 (5 bases). Germline V lookup: CDR1 MDHEN, CDR2 SYDVKM. The length of the CDR3 is 16 residues. The V end was cut by 3 bases, the J end by 7 bases, with 19 bases between. This CDR3 is CASSFPSRGGFQPQHF. The CDR3 bases are TGTGCCAGCAGTTTCCCTTCCCGGGGGGGTTTCCAGCCCCAGCATTTT.

Many counts were recorded for this clonotype. This sequence joins TRBV28 and TRBJ2-1; D is perhaps TRBD2 (5 bases). Trimming cost V 2 bases and J 6 bases, with 17 bases left between them. Germline CDR1 is MDHEN and CDR2 is SYDVKM. The CDR3 loop spans 16 amino acids. The CDR3 sequence: CASSLMEVLRSNEQFF. The CDR3 nucleotides are TGTGCCAGCAGTTTAATGGAGGTCCTTAGGAGCAATGAGCAGTTCTTC.

In this sample, this clonotype turned up many times. This sequence joins TRBV28 and TRBJ1-6; D not resolved. V was trimmed by 7 bases and J by 7 bases, leaving 11 bases between them. CDR3 length: 13 residues. The germline CDR1 and CDR2 sequences are MDHEN and SYDVKM. DNA of the CDR3: TGTGCCAGCACCCTAATCAAGAATTCACCCCTCCACTTT. Its translation: CASTLIKNSPLHF.

This clonotype was observed a handful of times. This chain connects TRBV6-1 to TRBJ2-5; 7 bases match TRBD1. CDR1 and CDR2 (germline): MNHNS, SASEGT. Trimming cost V 2 bases and J 3 bases; bases outside gene matches: 9. There are 16 residues in the CDR3. The CDR3 sequence is CASSERSLGTEETQYF. The CDR3 region has the DNA TGTGCCAGCAGTGAAAGGTCGTTGGGGACAGAAGAGACCCAGTACTTC.

This clonotype occurred a few times. V gene TRBV6-5 combines with J gene TRBJ2-3; possibly TRBD2 for D (5 bases). With 8 bases removed from V and 0 bases from J, the gap between germline ends came to 21 bases. Germline loops: CDR1 MNHEY, CDR2 SVGAGI. The CDR3 totals 17 residues. The CDR3 coding sequence is TGTGCCAGCCGGACGGGGTACGCAACGACTAGCACAGATACGCAGTATTTT. As protein: CASRTGYATTSTDTQYF.

This clonotype was counted many times. The V gene is TRBV29-1, the J gene TRBJ2-4; D remains ambiguous. Germline-derived CDR1 and CDR2 are SQVTM and ANQGSEA. The CDR3 has 15 amino acids. The V end lost 0 bases, the J end lost 2 bases, and 11 bases lay between the germline ends. The CDR3 protein is CSVEDLLGPKNIQYF. CDR3 nucleotide sequence: TGCAGCGTTGAAGATCTTTTGGGTCCCAAAAACATTCAGTACTTC.

This clonotype showed up many times. This chain uses TRBV5-1 with TRBJ2-2, with D unclear. The germline V gene encodes CDR1 SGHRS and CDR2 YFSETQ. V dropped 0 bases and J dropped 0 bases, with 9 bases sitting between them. CDR3 length equals 16 residues. CDR3 residues: CASSLGASANTGELFF. CDR3 in DNA: TGCGCCAGCAGCTTGGGGGCCTCCGCGAACACCGGGGAGCTGTTTTTT. The full variable domain, in which reference TRBV5-1 and TRBJ2-2 provide the parts outside the CDR3, is KAGVTQTPRYLIKTRGQQVTLSCSPISGHRSVSWYQQTPGQGLQFLFEYFSETQRNKGNFPGRFSGRQFSNSRSEMNVSTLELGDSALYLCASSLGASANTGELFFGEGSRLTVL.

This clonotype was picked up many times. V and J are TRBV28 and TRBJ1-1; tentatively, D is TRBD1 (5 bases). In germline, CDR1 is MDHEN, CDR2 SYDVKM. V lost 7 bases, J lost 4 bases, and 19 bases lay in between. The CDR3 is 15 amino acids. CDR3 coding DNA: TGTGCCAGCACCACCGGGACTCACCGAGGCACTGAAGCTTTCTTT. Amino acid sequence: CASTTGTHRGTEAFF. Drawing the rest from reference TRBV28 and TRBJ1-1, the complete variable domain is DVKVTQSSRYLVKRTGEKVFLECVQDMDHENMFWYRQDPGLGLRLIYFSYDVKMKEKGDIPEGYSVSREKKERFSLILESASTNQTSMYLCASTTGTHRGTEAFFGQGTRLTVV.

This clonotype was recorded many times. The V gene is TRBV29-1, the J gene TRBJ2-2; 7 nucleotides match TRBD1. With 5 bases clipped from V and 4 bases from J, the junction kept 7 bases outside the gene matches. Germline CDR1 reads SQVTM; CDR2 reads ANQGSEA. The CDR3 covers 14 residues. Here the CDR3 reads CSVSIQGVTGELFF. The CDR3 DNA is TGCAGCGTTTCTATTCAGGGGGTCACCGGGGAGCTGTTTTTT.